Detailed here is one T cell receptor beta chain. This sample was taken from a study of CD8 T cells in Susac syndrome. Random-hexamer reverse transcription was applied to roughly 0.5 to 1 ug RNA. One entry per CDR3 protein results from TCRdb running MiXCR on the immunoSEQ multiplex PCR reads. The repertoire consists of about 140,000 distinct CDR3 sequences, with approximately 95% occurring once and the leading ten covering more than 0.14%. In germline, CDR1 is SQVTM, CDR2 ANQGSEA. V was pared by 7 bases and J by 3 bases, with 2 bases of the junction left unmatched. The CDR3 is made up of 11 amino acids.

This receptor was identified in a human donor with Susac syndrome. Sequencing input: CD4+ T cells from PBMCs. The V and J genes are TRBV29-1 and TRBJ2-7; TRBD2 matches 8 bases. CDR3 loop: CSAGTSYEQYF. CDR3 bases: TGCAGCGCCGGGACTAGCTACGAGCAGTACTTC.